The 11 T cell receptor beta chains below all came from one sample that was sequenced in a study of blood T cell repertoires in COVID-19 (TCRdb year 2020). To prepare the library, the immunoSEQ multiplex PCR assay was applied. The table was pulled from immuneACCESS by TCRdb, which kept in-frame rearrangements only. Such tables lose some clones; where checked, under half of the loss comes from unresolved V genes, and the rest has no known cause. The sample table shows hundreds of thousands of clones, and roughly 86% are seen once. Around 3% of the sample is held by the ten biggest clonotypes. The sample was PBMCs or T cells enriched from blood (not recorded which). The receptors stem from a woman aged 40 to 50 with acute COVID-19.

This CDR3 is CASSVSTNEKLFF. CDR3 DNA: TGTGCCAGCAGCGTCTCCACAAACGAAAAACTGTTTTTT. The chain employs TRBV9 and TRBJ1-4; D not resolved. Germline V gives CDR1 SGDLS, CDR2 YYNGEE. The CDR3 consists of 13 residues. V lost 2 bases, J lost 8 bases, and 10 bases lay in between. Using reference TRBV9 and TRBJ1-4 for the parts outside the CDR3, the full variable domain is DSGVTQTPKHLITATGQRVTLRCSPRSGDLSVYWYQQSLDQGLQFLIQYYNGEERAKGNILERFSAQQFPDLHSELNLSSLELGDSALYFCASSVSTNEKLFFGSGTQLSVL.

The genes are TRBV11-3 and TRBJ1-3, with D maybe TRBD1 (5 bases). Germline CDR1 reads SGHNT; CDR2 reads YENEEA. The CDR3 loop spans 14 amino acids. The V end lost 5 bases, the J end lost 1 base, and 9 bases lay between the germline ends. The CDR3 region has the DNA TGTGCCAGCAGCAGCCAGGGTTCTGGAAACACCATATATTTT. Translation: CASSSQGSGNTIYF. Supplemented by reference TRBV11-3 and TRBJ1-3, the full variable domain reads EAGVVQSPRYKIIEKKQPVAFWCNPISGHNTLYWYLQNLGQGPELLIRYENEEAVDDSQLPKDRFSAERLKGVDSTLKIQPAELGDSAVYLCASSSQGSGNTIYFGEGSWLTVV.

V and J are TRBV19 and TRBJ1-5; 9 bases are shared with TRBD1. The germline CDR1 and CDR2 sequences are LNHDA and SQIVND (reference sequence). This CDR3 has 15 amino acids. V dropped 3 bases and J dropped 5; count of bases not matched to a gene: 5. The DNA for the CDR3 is TGTGCCAGTAGTATCGGACAGGGGTATGATCAGCCCCAGCATTTT. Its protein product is CASSIGQGYDQPQHF. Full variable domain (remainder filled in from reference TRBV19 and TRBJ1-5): DGGITQSPKYLFRKEGQNVTLSCEQNLNHDAMYWYRQDPGQGLRLIYYSQIVNDFQKGDIAEGYSVSREKKESFPLTVTSAQKNPTAFYLCASSIGQGYDQPQHFGDGTRLSIL.

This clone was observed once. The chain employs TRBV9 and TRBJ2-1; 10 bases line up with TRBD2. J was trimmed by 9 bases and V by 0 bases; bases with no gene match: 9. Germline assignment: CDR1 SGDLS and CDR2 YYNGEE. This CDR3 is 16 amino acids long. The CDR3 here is CASSVGAGGPQAEQFF. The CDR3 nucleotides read TGTGCCAGCAGCGTAGGAGCGGGAGGGCCACAGGCTGAGCAGTTCTTC.

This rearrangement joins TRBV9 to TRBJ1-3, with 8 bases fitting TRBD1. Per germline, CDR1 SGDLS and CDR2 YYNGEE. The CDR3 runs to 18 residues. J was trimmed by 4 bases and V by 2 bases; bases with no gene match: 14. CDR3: CASSVWDRPSAGGNTIYF. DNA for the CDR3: TGTGCCAGCAGCGTTTGGGACAGGCCAAGTGCTGGCGGAAACACCATATATTTT.

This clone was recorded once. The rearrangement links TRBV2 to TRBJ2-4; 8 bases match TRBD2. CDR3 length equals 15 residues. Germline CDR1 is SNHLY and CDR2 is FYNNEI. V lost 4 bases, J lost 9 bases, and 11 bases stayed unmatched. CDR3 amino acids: CASSGGEREIVIQYF. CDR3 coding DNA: TGTGCCAGCAGTGGAGGGGAGCGGGAGATCGTCATTCAGTACTTC.

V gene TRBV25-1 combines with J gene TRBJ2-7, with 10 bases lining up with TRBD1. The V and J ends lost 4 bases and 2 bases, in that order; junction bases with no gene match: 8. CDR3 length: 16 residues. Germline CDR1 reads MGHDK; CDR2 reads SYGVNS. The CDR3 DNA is TGTGCCAGCAGTGGAAACGGACAGGGGGGGGCCTACGAGCAGTACTTC. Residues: CASSGNGQGGAYEQYF.

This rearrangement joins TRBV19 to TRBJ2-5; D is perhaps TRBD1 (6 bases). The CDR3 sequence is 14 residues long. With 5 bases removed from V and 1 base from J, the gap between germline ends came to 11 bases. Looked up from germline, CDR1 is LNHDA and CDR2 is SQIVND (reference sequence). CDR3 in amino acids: CASSPTGTQETQYF. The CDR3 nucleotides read TGTGCCAGTAGTCCCACAGGGACCCAAGAGACCCAGTACTTC.

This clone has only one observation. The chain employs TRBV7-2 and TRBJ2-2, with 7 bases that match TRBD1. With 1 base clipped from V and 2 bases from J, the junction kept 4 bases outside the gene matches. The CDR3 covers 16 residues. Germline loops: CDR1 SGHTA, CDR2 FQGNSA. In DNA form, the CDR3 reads TGTGCCAGCAGCTTAGTGGTAGGGGGCAACACCGGGGAGCTGTTTTTT. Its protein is CASSLVVGGNTGELFF.

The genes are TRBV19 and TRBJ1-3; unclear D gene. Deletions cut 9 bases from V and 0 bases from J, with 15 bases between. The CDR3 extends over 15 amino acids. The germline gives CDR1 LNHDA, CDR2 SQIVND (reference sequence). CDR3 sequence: CASRDRGFSGNTIYF. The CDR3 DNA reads TGTGCCAGCAGAGATCGGGGTTTCTCTGGAAACACCATATATTTT.

The CDR3 spells CASSNKGQLHTEAFF. Written as DNA, the CDR3 is TGTGCCAGCAGTAATAAAGGACAGTTGCACACTGAAGCTTTCTTT. The chain combines TRBV2 with TRBJ1-1; a possible D gene is TRBD1 (6 bases). CDR3 size: 15 residues. CDR1 is SNHLY, CDR2 FYNNEI, per germline. Trimming removed 5 bases at V and 3 bases at J, with 16 bases between.